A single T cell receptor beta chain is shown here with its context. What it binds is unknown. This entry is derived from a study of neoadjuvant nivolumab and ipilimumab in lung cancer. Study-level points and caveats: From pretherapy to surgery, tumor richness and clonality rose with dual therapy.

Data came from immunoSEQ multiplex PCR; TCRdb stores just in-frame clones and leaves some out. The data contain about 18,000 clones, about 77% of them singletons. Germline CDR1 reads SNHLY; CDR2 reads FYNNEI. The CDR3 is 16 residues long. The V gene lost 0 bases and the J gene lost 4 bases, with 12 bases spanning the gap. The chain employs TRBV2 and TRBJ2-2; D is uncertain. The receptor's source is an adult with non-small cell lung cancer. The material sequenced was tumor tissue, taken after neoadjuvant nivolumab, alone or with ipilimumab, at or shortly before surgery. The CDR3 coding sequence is TGTGCCAGCAGTGAAGCGAGTACAGCGCTCACCGGGGAGCTGTTTTTT. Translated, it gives CASSEASTALTGELFF.